The clone carrying this T cell receptor beta chain was counted only a few times. Its cognate antigen is unknown. The sample carries other DNA sequences with the same CDR3. The data were obtained in a study of shared clonotypes between healthy human individuals. Study-wide results and limits: Several donors had about 5.1% of their naive CD4 clonotypes in common.

Source study methods: Junction-only sequences without quality scores were provided by ImmunoSEQ, so filtering was different. Repertoires were generated with immunoSEQ multiplex PCR, while TCRdb's copy carries only in-frame clones and drops some. Clone size and the V and J calls come from that table; the DNA yielded D and trimming. Of approximately 530,000 clones listed, 95% to 97% are singletons. Every contributor of samples was a Caucasian grown-up residing in Nashville, Tennessee. The CDR3 runs 13 residues. Germline V lookup: CDR1 GTSNPN, CDR2 SVGIG (reference sequence). Trimming cost V 0 bases and J 1 base, with 6 bases left between them.

The sequenced sample consisted of naive CD4+ T cells sorted from blood. The sample's subset: CD45RA+ positively selected. This sequence originates from a woman in her thirties in good health. The chain carries TRBV30 and TRBJ1-1; no clear D gene. This CDR3 is CAWSVLGNTEAFF. DNA for the CDR3: TGTGCCTGGAGTGTACTAGGGAACACTGAAGCTTTCTTT.